One and the same sample provided the 27 T cell receptor beta chains below, sequenced in a study of T cells in Graves' hyperthyroidism and ophthalmopathy. TCR beta CDR3 regions were amplified from RNA transcripts. The HTBI primer set was used in a first-round RT-PCR of the TCR CDR3. MiXCR, run by TCRdb on the multiplex PCR reads, gives a single entry per CDR3 protein. The sample lists a few hundred thousand distinct CDR3 sequences; roughly 13% were seen once. The specimen was blood. All receptors come from a woman aged 18-29 years with Graves' hyperthyroidism.

The table lists this clonotype with many counts. The genes are TRBV3-1 and TRBJ2-7, with a possible D match to TRBD2 (6 bases). Deletions cut 1 base from V and 3 bases from J, with 10 bases between. The CDR3 is 14 amino acids. Looked up from germline, CDR1 is LGHDT and CDR2 is YNNKEL (reference sequence). The CDR3 here is CASSQATGDYEQYF. Written as DNA, the CDR3 is TGTGCCAGCAGCCAAGCAACGGGGGACTACGAGCAGTACTTC.

The V gene is TRBV20-1, the J gene TRBJ1-6; D possibly corresponds to TRBD1 (6 bases). Trimming took 5 bases from V and 3 from J, leaving 11 bases between them. Germline V gene data show CDR1 as DFQATT and CDR2 as SNEGSKA (reference sequence). There are 14 residues in the CDR3. The DNA of the CDR3 is TGCAGTGCTTGGACAGAGAACTATAATTCACCCCTCCACTTT. Translating gives CSAWTENYNSPLHF.

The chain is built from TRBV6-2 or TRBV6-3 and TRBJ2-5; perhaps TRBD2 as D (6 bases). V was pared by 7 bases and J by 14 bases, with 23 bases between. Germline V lookup: CDR1 MNHEY, CDR2 SVGEGT. The CDR3 runs 13 residues. Written as DNA, the CDR3 is TGTGCCAGCACCAACGTGCCCTTAGCGGCTTCTTACTTC. Residues: CASTNVPLAASYF.

This clonotype was detected only a few times. V and J are TRBV5-6 and TRBJ2-7, with unresolved D. Between the trimmed V and J ends, which lost 3 bases and 4 bases, there was a span of 17 bases. The CDR3 totals 15 residues. Germline CDR1 SGHDT, CDR2 YYEEEE. CDR3 coding DNA: TGTGCCAGCAGCTGGGTCGTCCGAGCGAGTTACGAGCAGTACTTC. This codes for CASSWVVRASYEQYF.

This clonotype was counted ten times or more. CDR3 DNA: TGTGCCAGCAGCCAAGGGTCAGGAGAATTTGAAGCTTTCTTT. This codes for CASSQGSGEFEAFF. The chain recombines TRBV3-1 with TRBJ1-1; D is undetermined. V was cut by 1 base and J by 7 bases, with 13 bases left in between. This CDR3 is built from 14 residues. Germline-derived CDR1 and CDR2 are LGHDT and YNNKEL (reference sequence).

This clonotype was detected only a few times. The chain couples TRBV6-2 or TRBV6-3 to TRBJ2-3; no definite D call. This CDR3 contains 19 residues. Germline CDR1 and CDR2: MNHEY and SVGEGT. V lost 0 bases, J lost 2 bases, and 21 bases lay in between. The DNA of the CDR3 is TGTGCCAGCAGTTACTCACCCCTGGACCCAAAGAAAGACACAGATACGCAGTATTTT. Protein sequence: CASSYSPLDPKKDTDTQYF.

The V and J genes are TRBV19 and TRBJ2-6; 7 bases align to TRBD1. The junction had 12 bases not matched to a gene; V was cut back by 7 bases and J by 0 bases. Germline CDR1 is LNHDA and CDR2 is SQIVND (reference sequence). This CDR3 comprises 18 residues. CDR3 in amino acids: CASKGAHRASSGANVLTF. The CDR3 DNA reads TGTGCCAGTAAGGGGGCCCACAGGGCCTCCTCTGGGGCCAACGTCCTGACTTTC.

In this sample, this clonotype turned up a few times. This chain links TRBV19 with TRBJ2-5; TRBD1 matches 9 bases. The CDR3 contains 14 residues. CDR1 and CDR2 (germline): LNHDA, SQIVND (reference sequence). After removal of 7 bases from V and 3 bases from J, the junction contained 6 bases not matched to a gene. CDR3 loop: CASKPDRGKETQYF. DNA for the CDR3: TGTGCCAGTAAACCGGACAGGGGAAAAGAGACCCAGTACTTC. Filled out from reference TRBV19 and TRBJ2-5, the complete variable domain reads DGGITQSPKYLFRKEGQNVTLSCEQNLNHDAMYWYRQDPGQGLRLIYYSQIVNDFQKGDIAEGYSVSREKKESFPLTVTSAQKNPTAFYLCASKPDRGKETQYFGPGTRLLVL.

This clonotype was observed a few times. The gene calls are TRBV3-1 and TRBJ1-6; no clear D. Germline V CDR1 and CDR2: LGHDT, YNNKEL (reference sequence). V gave up 6 bases and J gave up 9 bases, with 12 bases separating them. The CDR3 sequence is 13 residues long. CDR3 bases: TGTGCCAGCAGTCCATCCCCCAGTTCACCCCTCCACTTT. Its protein is CASSPSPSSPLHF.

This clonotype was seen many times. This chain links TRBV28 with TRBJ2-2, with TRBD1 matching over 10 bases. V trimming: 5 bases; J trimming: 3 bases; junction bases outside the gene matches: 12. The CDR3 loop spans 18 amino acids. The germline CDR1 and CDR2 sequences are MDHEN and SYDVKM. CDR3 DNA sequence: TGTGCCAGCAGTCCCCCCACGACAGGGGGCGCGGACACCGGGGAGCTGTTTTTT. As protein: CASSPPTTGGADTGELFF. Variable domain in full (rest from reference TRBV28 and TRBJ2-2): DVKVTQSSRYLVKRTGEKVFLECVQDMDHENMFWYRQDPGLGLRLIYFSYDVKMKEKGDIPEGYSVSREKKERFSLILESASTNQTSMYLCASSPPTTGGADTGELFFGEGSRLTVL.

This clonotype was seen only a few times. The rearrangement uses TRBV7-9 and TRBJ2-3; TRBD1 agrees at 10 bases. In germline, CDR1 is SEHNR, CDR2 FQNEAQ (reference sequence). The trim removed 3 bases at V and 5 bases at J, leaving 8 bases unmatched. The CDR3 length is 16 residues. For the CDR3, the DNA is TGTGCCAGCAGCTTGCTGACAGGGGGCGCCGGAGATACGCAGTATTTT. This gives the protein CASSLLTGGAGDTQYF.

This clonotype was seen a handful of times. The chain combines TRBV28 with TRBJ2-7; D is possibly TRBD1 (6 bases). Trimming stripped 6 bases from V and 3 bases from J, with 15 bases between. Per the germline V gene, CDR1 is MDHEN and CDR2 is SYDVKM. The CDR3 has 14 amino acids. Written as DNA, the CDR3 is TGTGCCAGCAGGGTACCGGGACAAAACTACGAGCAGTACTTC. Translating it yields CASRVPGQNYEQYF.

In this sample, this clonotype turned up many times. The rearrangement joins TRBV12-3 or TRBV12-4 to TRBJ2-5, with 8 bases fitting TRBD1. Trimming removed 7 bases from V and 5 bases from J; junction bases left unmatched: 12. The CDR3 runs to 15 residues. The CDR3: CASTFYQGARETQYF. CDR3 sequence (DNA): TGTGCCAGCACGTTTTACCAGGGGGCAAGGGAGACCCAGTACTTC.

This clonotype was recorded at least ten times. The chain is built from TRBV19 and TRBJ1-1; 7 bases are shared with TRBD1. J lost 0 bases, V lost 10 bases, and 8 bases had no gene match. Germline V CDR1 and CDR2: LNHDA, SQIVND (reference sequence). CDR3 size: 14 residues. In nucleotides, the CDR3 is TGTGCCACACAGGGGAATGGCCTGAACACTGAAGCTTTCTTT. It translates to CATQGNGLNTEAFF.

This clonotype was counted at least ten times. This rearrangement joins TRBV29-1 to TRBJ2-5; 8 bases are a match to TRBD1. The length of the CDR3 is 13 residues. Germline trimming cut 2 bases from V and 4 bases from J; bases unmatched to any gene: 3. Per the germline V gene, CDR1 is SQVTM and CDR2 is ANQGSEA. As DNA, the CDR3 is TGCAGCGTTGAATCAGGGGGCGCAGAGACCCAGTACTTC. Amino acid sequence: CSVESGGAETQYF. The full variable domain, rest sourced from reference TRBV29-1 and TRBJ2-5, is SAVISQKPSRDICQRGTSLTIQCQVDSQVTMMFWYRQQPGQSLTLIATANQGSEATYESGFVIDKFPISRPNLTFSTLTVSNMSPEDSSIYLCSVESGGAETQYFGPGTRLLVL.

This chain joins TRBV28 and TRBJ2-7; D not resolved. Germline CDR1 and CDR2: MDHEN and SYDVKM. The CDR3 is made up of 13 amino acids. Trimming removed 3 bases from V and 4 bases from J, with 10 bases in between. This CDR3 reads CASSFDSRYEQYF. The CDR3, as DNA: TGTGCCAGCAGTTTCGACTCCCGATACGAGCAGTACTTC. The whole variable domain, filled in from reference TRBV28 and TRBJ2-7, reads DVKVTQSSRYLVKRTGEKVFLECVQDMDHENMFWYRQDPGLGLRLIYFSYDVKMKEKGDIPEGYSVSREKKERFSLILESASTNQTSMYLCASSFDSRYEQYFGPGTRLTVT.

This chain joins TRBV7-9 and TRBJ2-7; D might be TRBD2 (5 bases). Germline values: CDR1 SEHNR, CDR2 FQNEAQ (reference sequence). The ends were cut back, 5 bases at V and 3 bases at J, with 11 bases in the middle. The CDR3 totals 13 residues. This CDR3 is CASSPRADYEQYF. The CDR3 coding sequence is TGTGCCAGCAGCCCGAGGGCTGACTACGAGCAGTACTTC.

The chain employs TRBV5-6 and TRBJ1-1, with TRBD1 matching over 9 bases. CDR1 is SGHDT, CDR2 YYEEEE, per germline. CDR3 size: 15 residues. V trimming: 3 bases; J trimming: 1 base; junction bases outside the gene matches: 4. The CDR3 bases are TGTGCCAGCAGCTGGGGGGACAGGGAGAACACTGAAGCTTTCTTT. Translated: CASSWGDRENTEAFF.

The V and J genes are TRBV7-2 and TRBJ2-2, with 9 bases fitting TRBD2. Germline lookup yields CDR1 SGHTA and CDR2 FQGNSA. This CDR3 is built from 18 residues. V lost 2 bases to trimming and J lost 10 bases; unmatched junction nucleotides: 17. The CDR3, as DNA: TGTGCCAGCAGCTTACGTTTTTTAGCGGGAGAGTCAGGGGAGGAGCTGTTTTTT. Residues: CASSLRFLAGESGEELFF. Together with reference TRBV7-2 and TRBJ2-2, the CDR3 gives the full variable domain: GAGVSQSPSNKVTEKGKDVELRCDPISGHTALYWYRQSLGQGLEFLIYFQGNSAPDKSGLPSDRFSAERTGGSVSTLTIQRTQQEDSAVYLCASSLRFLAGESGEELFFGEGSRLTVL.

The chain links TRBV6-1 to TRBJ2-7, with 7 bases fitting TRBD1. There are 14 residues in the CDR3. Per the germline V gene, CDR1 is MNHNS and CDR2 is SASEGT. The V gene end was trimmed by 11 bases and the J gene end by 9 bases; junction bases not matched to a gene: 19. Here the CDR3 reads CACTPPDRPRWQYF. Written as DNA, the CDR3 is TGTGCCTGCACGCCCCCGGACAGGCCCCGGTGGCAGTACTTC.

This clonotype appeared many times. The chain joins TRBV12-3 or TRBV12-4 to TRBJ2-7, with 7 bases lining up with TRBD1. This CDR3 is 14 amino acids long. V shed 3 bases and J 1 base; nucleotides not matched to a gene: 3. This CDR3 reads CASSFGTESYEQYF. The CDR3 nucleotides are TGTGCCAGCAGTTTTGGGACAGAATCCTACGAGCAGTACTTC.

This clonotype was detected ten times or more. CDR3 nucleotide sequence: TGTGCCAGCCGGGGACAGGCCGCCGGCAATCAGCCCCAGCATTTT. Its protein product is CASRGQAAGNQPQHF. The chain is built from TRBV12-3 or TRBV12-4 and TRBJ1-5; 8 bases line up with TRBD1. The length of the CDR3 is 15 residues. V trimming: 8 bases; J trimming: 2 bases; junction bases outside the gene matches: 8.

There are many counts of this clonotype. The chain carries TRBV20-1 and TRBJ2-3, with 9 positions matching TRBD2. Germline values: CDR1 DFQATT, CDR2 SNEGSKA (reference sequence). The CDR3 loop spans 19 amino acids. V shed 3 bases and J 0 bases; nucleotides not matched to a gene: 16. The CDR3 DNA is TGCAGTGCTAGTTTGATTGCGGGAGGGCCCTCAACTAGCACAGATACGCAGTATTTT. It yields the protein CSASLIAGGPSTSTDTQYF.

In its sample, this clonotype was seen a few times. The chain employs TRBV20-1 and TRBJ1-5; D ambiguous. V dropped 0 bases and J dropped 3 bases, with 9 bases sitting between them. Per the germline V gene, CDR1 is DFQATT and CDR2 is SNEGSKA (reference sequence). CDR3 length: 14 amino acids. CDR3 coding DNA: TGCAGTGCTAGAGAGTCAATTACCAATCAGCCCCAGCATTTT. It encodes CSARESITNQPQHF.

There are many counts of this clonotype. The chain recombines TRBV28 with TRBJ2-7, with 9 bases fitting TRBD1. V gave up 4 bases and J gave up 4 bases; unmatched junction bases: 8. CDR3 size: 15 residues. Germline V gene data show CDR1 as MDHEN and CDR2 as SYDVKM. CDR3 sequence reads: CASSSGQGDLYEQYF. CDR3 in DNA: TGTGCCAGCAGTTCGGGACAGGGTGACTTGTACGAGCAGTACTTC.

As regards this clonotype: A much larger clone differs by one base, so this may be a read error. CDR3 sequence reads: CVSSGAGLGQGARGYGYTF. CDR3 nucleotide sequence: TGTGTCAGCAGCGGGGCGGGGTTGGGACAGGGGGCGCGAGGCTATGGCTACACCTTC. The rearrangement links TRBV9 to TRBJ1-2, with 12 bases matching TRBD1. In germline, CDR1 is SGDLS, CDR2 YYNGEE. This CDR3 comprises 19 residues.

The chain couples TRBV11-3 to TRBJ2-5; no reliable D call. V was trimmed by 4 bases and J by 2 bases, leaving 11 bases between them. This CDR3 region has 14 residues. The germline V gene has CDR1 SGHNT and CDR2 YENEEA. The CDR3 bases are TGTGCCAGCAGCTCCCCCGCGTTGCAAGAGACCCAGTACTTC. Its translation: CASSSPALQETQYF.